This T cell receptor (beta chain) was sequenced during a study of CXCR3-negative and CXCR3-positive naive CD8 T cells (dated by TCRdb to the late 2010s). About the full investigation: About 150 million TRB reads were obtained in total, roughly 1.5 +/- 0.3 million reads per library. Diversity and physicochemical repertoire analyses covered about a dozen donors pooled from two independent experiments. Naive subsets from a handful of donors and memory cells from 3 donors were included in the TRBV-TRBJ cluster analysis. The study at large found these results: Freshly isolated PBMCs were used for most assays because CXCR3 expression partially decreased after cryopreservation. Comparably high repertoire diversity was found in both naive subsets, whereas much lower repertoire diversity was found in memory CD8+ T cells. Because surface CD5, which is linked to self-reactivity in mice, was comparable between the naive subsets, TCR interaction strength was also inferred from TRB CDR3 physicochemical properties. TRB CDR3s from CXCR3-positive naive cells showed higher hydrophobicity (lower Kidera factor 4), lower energy, and higher strength and volume indices than CXCR3-negative naive cells. TRBV-TRBJ usage was similar between naive CXCR3-negative and CXCR3-positive cells from the same donor, while memory cells showed distinct patterns.

As concerns this clonotype: Its antigen has not been determined.

For every CD8+ T cell subset, about 300,000 cells were flow-sorted straight into RLT lysis buffer, and each subset was sorted in triplicate. Naive CD8+ T cells were defined stringently as CD45RO-CCR7+CD27+CD95- to exclude memory contaminants. Standard density gradient centrifugation was used to isolate peripheral blood mononuclear cells from buffy coats. Naive CXCR3-negative and CXCR3-positive CD8+ T cells were flow-sorted using a FACSAria III. Total RNA was extracted from sorted cells with an RNeasy Mini Kit. From the germline V gene, CDR1 is SGHTA and CDR2 is FQGTGA. The CDR3 measures 13 amino acids from cysteine to phenylalanine. No DNA is given. The sample was run on a NextSeq 550. The Human TCR Profiling Kit (MiLaboratory) was used to make UMI-labeled 5' RACE TRB cDNA libraries. The full amount of extracted RNA was used for cDNA synthesis, and the full amount of resulting cDNA was used for PCR amplification. The libraries were made side by side, with each library going through the same number of PCR cycles. For the original study's pipeline: About 53,000 +/- 9,400 unique UMI-labeled TRB cDNA molecules per library were extracted with MIGEC and MiXCR, with at least two reads per UMI required. On average, around 40,000 +/- 10,000 functional in-frame TRB CDR3 nucleotide clonotypes lacking stop codons were found per library. After downsampling to 5000 UMI-labeled TRB molecules per sample, diversity metrics, including normalized Shannon-Wiener and Chao1, were computed in VDJtools. For the central five CDR3 residues, VDJtools calculated physicochemical properties weighted by clonotype size, namely interaction energy, strength, volume and Kidera factor 4. The reads underwent TCRdb reprocessing, giving one record for each CDR3 protein sequence and no DNA. These V and J calls originate from TCRdb's pipeline instead of the authors' own analysis. The sample table records about 130,000 distinct CDR3 sequences. Less than 0.55% of the sample is in the top ten clones.

This receptor was identified in a human donor in good health. Some clones in this sample may be carry-over from other donors' samples. The specimen was naive CXCR3- CD8+ T cells from blood. Explained via the paper, the cell subset or site label denotes: CD45RO-CCR7+CD27+CD95- naive CD8+ T cells lacking CXCR3 (TNR3-). This sequence uses TRBV7-3 and TRBJ2-5; TCRdb calls TRBD1, which cannot be checked without DNA. The CDR3 is CASSLLGGETQYF.